This T cell receptor beta chain was retrieved from a study of human T cells and chemical hapten exposure. Study-level background: Largely, small differences in pooled library volume made per-sample TCR yields vary.

The time point here: patch test 1, 2 weeks after DPC sensitization. Treatment defined: therapeutic diphenylcyclopropenone sensitization with weekly scalp DPC. Unfractionated whole blood yielded the extracted total RNA. This clonotype was detected ten times or more. Trimming pared 2 bases from V and 2 bases from J, leaving 9 bases between. There are 15 residues in the CDR3. Germline V gene sequence: CDR1 SGHAT, CDR2 FQDESV (reference sequence). MiXCR, applied by TCRdb to the RACE reads, yields one record per CDR3 protein. In the table there are tens of thousands of distinct CDR3 sequences, more than 8% of which are singletons.

The material sequenced was whole blood, taken in connection with sensitization to the hapten diphenylcyclopropenone (DPC). The clonotype originates from a middle-aged woman with alopecia areata. Some clones in this sample may be carry-over from other donors' samples. The chain is built from TRBV11-1 and TRBJ2-2; D is ambiguous. Written as DNA, the CDR3 is TGTGCCAGCAGCTTATTGATGGGAAACACCGGGGAGCTGTTTTTT. Translating gives CASSLLMGNTGELFF. The whole variable domain, filled in from reference TRBV11-1 and TRBJ2-2, reads EAEVAQSPRYKITEKSQAVAFWCDPISGHATLYWYRQILGQGPELLVQFQDESVVDDSQLPKDRFSAERLKGVDSTLKIQPAELGDSAMYLCASSLLMGNTGELFFGEGSRLTVL.